This entry is about one T cell receptor (beta chain). Its target is not known. Unique molecular identifiers were incorporated when the TCRbeta library was constructed. MiXCR, run by TCRdb on the PCR reads, gives a single entry per CDR3 protein. The sample shows roughly 120,000 distinct CDR3 sequences, 20% to 25% of them seen only once. CDR1 is MDHEN, CDR2 SYDVKM, per germline. Trimming stripped 3 bases from V and 1 base from J, with 16 bases between. The CDR3 runs to 17 residues. These data originate in a study of T-cell reconstitution after alpha-beta-depleted transplantation in children. General study findings and limits: T-cell numbers and diversity one year post-transplant derived largely from freshly generated T cells. Several hundred expanded graft clones reportedly supplied alpha-beta T cells about two months after transplant.

The sample in question was PBMCs, mostly from graft donor cells, obtained 180 days after TCRalphabeta/CD19-depleted stem cell transplant. This TCR was recovered from a male patient between 2 and 10 years old who had a stem cell transplant for chronic granulomatous disease, so the T cells may come from the graft donor. The gene calls are TRBV28 and TRBJ1-5; no clear D gene. The CDR3 here is CASSLSIGSGSNQPQHF. The CDR3 DNA reads as TGTGCCAGCAGTTTGTCCATCGGTTCGGGGAGCAATCAGCCCCAGCATTTT. Supplemented by reference TRBV28 and TRBJ1-5, the full variable domain reads DVKVTQSSRYLVKRTGEKVFLECVQDMDHENMFWYRQDPGLGLRLIYFSYDVKMKEKGDIPEGYSVSREKKERFSLILESASTNQTSMYLCASSLSIGSGSNQPQHFGDGTRLSIL.